This T cell receptor (beta chain) came from a study of breast tumors, draining lymph nodes, adjacent tissues. Study-level results: The lymph node origin of tumor T cells was framed as consistent with a hypothesis, not demonstrated. Tumor and nontumor repertoires were significantly more similar in luminal-like than in basal-like breast cancer.

The lymph nodes were axillary draining lymph nodes from breast cancer patients. This clonotype was observed many times. The antigen is unknown. Losses at the gene ends were 4 bases for V and 7 bases for J; bases not matched to a gene: 7. Germline lookup yields CDR1 SEHNR and CDR2 FQNEAQ (reference sequence). The CDR3 spans 14 residues. TCRdb re-analysed the multiplex PCR reads in MiXCR, keeping a single row per CDR3 protein. The sample holds under 150,000 distinct CDR3 sequences, around 20% seen once. The sequenced sample consisted of axillary lymph node tissue. This sequence joins TRBV7-9 and TRBJ1-5, with TRBD1 identical over 7 bases. The TCR originated in a female donor with breast cancer. Some clones in this sample may be carry-over from other donors' samples. CDR3 sequence (DNA): TGTGCCAGCAGCTCCGACAGGGTAGAACAGCCCCAGCATTTT. Amino acid sequence: CASSSDRVEQPQHF.